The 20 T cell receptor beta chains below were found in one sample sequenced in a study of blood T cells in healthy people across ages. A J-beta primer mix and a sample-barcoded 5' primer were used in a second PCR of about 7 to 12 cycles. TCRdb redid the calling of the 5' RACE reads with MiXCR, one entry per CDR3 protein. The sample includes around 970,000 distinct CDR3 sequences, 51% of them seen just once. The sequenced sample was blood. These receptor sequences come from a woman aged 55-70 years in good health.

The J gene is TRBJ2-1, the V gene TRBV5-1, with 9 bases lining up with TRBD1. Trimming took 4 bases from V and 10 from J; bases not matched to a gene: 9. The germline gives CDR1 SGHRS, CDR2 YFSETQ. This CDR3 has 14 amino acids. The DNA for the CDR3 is TGCGCCAGCAGCAAGGGACAGGGAATTGAGGAGCAGTTCTTC. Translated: CASSKGQGIEEQFF.

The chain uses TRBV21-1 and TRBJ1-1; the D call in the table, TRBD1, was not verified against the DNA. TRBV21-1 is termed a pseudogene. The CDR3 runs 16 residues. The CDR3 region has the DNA TGTGCCAGCGTCCCCTGTCCCGGAAGAAACCAGGATGAAGCTTTCTTT. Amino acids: CASVPCPGRNQDEAFF.

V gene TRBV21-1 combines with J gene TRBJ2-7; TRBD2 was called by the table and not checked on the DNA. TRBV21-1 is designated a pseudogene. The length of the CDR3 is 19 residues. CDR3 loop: CASSSRQGTSGGPRDEQYF. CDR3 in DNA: TGTGCCAGCAGCTCCCGACAGGGGACTAGCGGGGGCCCTCGTGATGAGCAGTACTTC.

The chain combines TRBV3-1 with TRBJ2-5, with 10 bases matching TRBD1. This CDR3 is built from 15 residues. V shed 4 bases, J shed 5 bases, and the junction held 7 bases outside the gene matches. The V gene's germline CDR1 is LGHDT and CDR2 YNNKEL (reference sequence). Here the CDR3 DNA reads TGTGCCAGCAGCCCTGGGACAGGGGTTTGGGAGACCCAGTACTTC. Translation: CASSPGTGVWETQYF.

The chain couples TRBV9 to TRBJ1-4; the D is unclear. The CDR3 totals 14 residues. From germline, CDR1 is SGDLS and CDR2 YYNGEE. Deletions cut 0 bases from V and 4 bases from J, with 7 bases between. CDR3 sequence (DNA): TGTGCCAGCAGCGTAGGCCAATATAATGAAAAACTGTTTTTT. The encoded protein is CASSVGQYNEKLFF.

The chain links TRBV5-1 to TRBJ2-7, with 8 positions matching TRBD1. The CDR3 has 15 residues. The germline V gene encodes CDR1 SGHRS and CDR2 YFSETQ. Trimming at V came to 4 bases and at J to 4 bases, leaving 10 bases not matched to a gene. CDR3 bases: TGCGCCAGCAGCCCTACAGCAGGGGGCGGTTACGAGCAGTACTTC. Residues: CASSPTAGGGYEQYF. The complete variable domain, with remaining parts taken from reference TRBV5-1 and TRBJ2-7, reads KAGVTQTPRYLIKTRGQQVTLSCSPISGHRSVSWYQQTPGQGLQFLFEYFSETQRNKGNFPGRFSGRQFSNSRSEMNVSTLELGDSALYLCASSPTAGGGYEQYFGPGTRLTVT.

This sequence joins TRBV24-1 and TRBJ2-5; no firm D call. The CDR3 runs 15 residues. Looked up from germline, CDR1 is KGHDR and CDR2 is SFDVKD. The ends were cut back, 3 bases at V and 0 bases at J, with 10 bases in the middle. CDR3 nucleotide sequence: TGTGCCACCAGTGATCCCCGCTGGGACCAAGAGACCCAGTACTTC. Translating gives CATSDPRWDQETQYF.

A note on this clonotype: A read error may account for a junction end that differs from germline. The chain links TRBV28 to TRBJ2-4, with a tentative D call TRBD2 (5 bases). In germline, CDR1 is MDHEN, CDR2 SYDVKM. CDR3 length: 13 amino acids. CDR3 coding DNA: TGTGCCAACAGTTTCCAGGCTGTGGGAGAGCAGTACTTC. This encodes CANSFQAVGEQYF.

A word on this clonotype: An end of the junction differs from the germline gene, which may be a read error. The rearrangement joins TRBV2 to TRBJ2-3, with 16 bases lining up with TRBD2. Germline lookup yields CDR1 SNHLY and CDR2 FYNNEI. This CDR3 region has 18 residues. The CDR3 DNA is TGTGCCAGCAGTGAATTGGGACTAGCGGGAGGGAGCACAGAGACGCAGTATTTT. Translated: CASSELGLAGGSTETQYF.

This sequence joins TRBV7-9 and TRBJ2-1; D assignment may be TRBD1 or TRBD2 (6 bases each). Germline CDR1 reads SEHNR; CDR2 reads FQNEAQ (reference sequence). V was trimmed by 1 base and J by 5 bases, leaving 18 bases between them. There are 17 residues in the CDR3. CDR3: CASSLDPKGGTDNEQFF. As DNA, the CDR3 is TGTGCCAGCAGCTTAGATCCGAAGGGGGGAACCGACAATGAGCAGTTCTTC.

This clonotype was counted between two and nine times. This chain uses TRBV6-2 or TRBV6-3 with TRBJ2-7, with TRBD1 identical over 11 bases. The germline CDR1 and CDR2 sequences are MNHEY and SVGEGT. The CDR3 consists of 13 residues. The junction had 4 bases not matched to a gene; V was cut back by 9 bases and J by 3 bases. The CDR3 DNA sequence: TGTGCCAGTGGGACAGGGGGGTTCTACGAGCAGTACTTC. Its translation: CASGTGGFYEQYF.

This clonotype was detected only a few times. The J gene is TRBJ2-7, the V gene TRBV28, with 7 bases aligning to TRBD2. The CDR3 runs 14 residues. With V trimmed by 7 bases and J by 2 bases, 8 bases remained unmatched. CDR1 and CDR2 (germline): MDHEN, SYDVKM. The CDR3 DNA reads TGTGCCAGCACTAGGGAGGGAATTACCTACGAGCAGTACTTC. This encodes CASTREGITYEQYF. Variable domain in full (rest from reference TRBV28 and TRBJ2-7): DVKVTQSSRYLVKRTGEKVFLECVQDMDHENMFWYRQDPGLGLRLIYFSYDVKMKEKGDIPEGYSVSREKKERFSLILESASTNQTSMYLCASTREGITYEQYFGPGTRLTVT.

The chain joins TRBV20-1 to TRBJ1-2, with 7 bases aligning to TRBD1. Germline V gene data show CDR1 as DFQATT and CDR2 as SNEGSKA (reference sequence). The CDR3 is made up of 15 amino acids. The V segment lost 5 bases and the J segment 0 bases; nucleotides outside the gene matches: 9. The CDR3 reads CSAQKPGGSNYGYTF. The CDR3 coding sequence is TGCAGTGCTCAAAAACCAGGGGGTTCTAACTATGGCTACACCTTC.

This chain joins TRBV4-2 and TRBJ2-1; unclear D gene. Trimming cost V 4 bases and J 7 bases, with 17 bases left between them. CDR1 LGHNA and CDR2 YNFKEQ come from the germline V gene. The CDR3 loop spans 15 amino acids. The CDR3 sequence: CASSLTQVTDNEQFF. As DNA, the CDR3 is TGTGCCAGCAGCCTGACTCAAGTTACCGATAATGAGCAGTTCTTC.

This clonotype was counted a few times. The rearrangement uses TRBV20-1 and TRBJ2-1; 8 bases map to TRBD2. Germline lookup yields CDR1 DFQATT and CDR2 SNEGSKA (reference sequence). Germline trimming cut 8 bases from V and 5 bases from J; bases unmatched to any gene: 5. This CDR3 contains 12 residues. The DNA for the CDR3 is TGCAGTCCCAAGCGGGGGAACAATGAGCAGTTCTTC. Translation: CSPKRGNNEQFF.

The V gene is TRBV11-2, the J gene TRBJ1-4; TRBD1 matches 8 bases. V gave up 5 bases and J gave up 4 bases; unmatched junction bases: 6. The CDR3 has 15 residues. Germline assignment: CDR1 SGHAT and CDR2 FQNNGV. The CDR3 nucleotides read TGTGCCAGCAGCCCGGGACAGGCCTATAATGAAAAACTGTTTTTT. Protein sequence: CASSPGQAYNEKLFF. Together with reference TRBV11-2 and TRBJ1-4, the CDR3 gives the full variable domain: EAGVAQSPRYKIIEKRQSVAFWCNPISGHATLYWYQQILGQGPKLLIQFQNNGVVDDSQLPKDRFSAERLKGVDSTLKIQPAKLEDSAVYLCASSPGQAYNEKLFFGSGTQLSVL.

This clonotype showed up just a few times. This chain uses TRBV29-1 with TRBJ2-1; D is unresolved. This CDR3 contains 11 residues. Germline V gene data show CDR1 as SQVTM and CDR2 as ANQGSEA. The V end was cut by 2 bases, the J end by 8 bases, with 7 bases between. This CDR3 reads CSVEILYEQFF. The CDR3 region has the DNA TGCAGCGTTGAAATATTGTATGAGCAGTTCTTC.

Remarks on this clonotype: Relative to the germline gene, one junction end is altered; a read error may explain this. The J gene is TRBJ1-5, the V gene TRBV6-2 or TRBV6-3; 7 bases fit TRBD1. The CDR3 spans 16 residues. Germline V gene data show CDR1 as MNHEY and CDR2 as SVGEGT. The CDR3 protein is CTSSPRDRHSNQPQHF. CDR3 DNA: TGTACCAGCAGCCCAAGGGACAGACATAGCAATCAGCCCCAGCATTTT.

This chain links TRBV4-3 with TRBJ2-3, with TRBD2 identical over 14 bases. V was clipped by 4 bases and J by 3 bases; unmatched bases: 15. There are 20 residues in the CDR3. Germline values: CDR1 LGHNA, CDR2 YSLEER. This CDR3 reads CASSLFLRLAGGPGTDTQYF. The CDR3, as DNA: TGCGCCAGCAGCCTCTTCCTCCGACTAGCGGGAGGGCCGGGAACAGATACGCAGTATTTT.

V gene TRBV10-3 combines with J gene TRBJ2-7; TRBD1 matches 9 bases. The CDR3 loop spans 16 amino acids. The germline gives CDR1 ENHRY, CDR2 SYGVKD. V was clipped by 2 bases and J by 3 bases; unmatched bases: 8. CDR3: CAISESGQGRIYEQYF. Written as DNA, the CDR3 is TGTGCCATCAGTGAGAGCGGACAGGGGCGAATCTACGAGCAGTACTTC.